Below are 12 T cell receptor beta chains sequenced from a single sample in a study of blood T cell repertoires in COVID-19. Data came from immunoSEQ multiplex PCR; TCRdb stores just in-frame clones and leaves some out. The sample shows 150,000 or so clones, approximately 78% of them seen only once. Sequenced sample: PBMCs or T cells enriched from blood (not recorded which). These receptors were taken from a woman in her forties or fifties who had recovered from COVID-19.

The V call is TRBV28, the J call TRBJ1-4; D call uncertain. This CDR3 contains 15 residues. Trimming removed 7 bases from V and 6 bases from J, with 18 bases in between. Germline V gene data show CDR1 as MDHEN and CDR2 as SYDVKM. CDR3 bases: TGTGCCAGCACCCTAGGAGGGATCACCGATGAAAAACTGTTTTTT. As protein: CASTLGGITDEKLFF.

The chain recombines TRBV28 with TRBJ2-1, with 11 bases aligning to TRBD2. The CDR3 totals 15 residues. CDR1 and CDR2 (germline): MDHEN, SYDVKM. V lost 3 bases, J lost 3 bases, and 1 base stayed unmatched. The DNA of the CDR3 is TGTGCCAGCAGTTTCGGGACTAGCGGCTACAATGAGCAGTTCTTC. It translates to CASSFGTSGYNEQFF.

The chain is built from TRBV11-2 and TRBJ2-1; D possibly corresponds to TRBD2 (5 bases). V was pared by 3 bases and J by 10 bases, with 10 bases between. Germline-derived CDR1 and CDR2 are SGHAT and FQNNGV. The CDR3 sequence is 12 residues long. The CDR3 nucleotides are TGTGCCAGCAGCTTCGGAGGACTCGAGCAGTTCTTC. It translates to CASSFGGLEQFF. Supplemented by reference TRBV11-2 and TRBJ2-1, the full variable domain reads EAGVAQSPRYKIIEKRQSVAFWCNPISGHATLYWYQQILGQGPKLLIQFQNNGVVDDSQLPKDRFSAERLKGVDSTLKIQPAKLEDSAVYLCASSFGGLEQFFGPGTRLTVL.

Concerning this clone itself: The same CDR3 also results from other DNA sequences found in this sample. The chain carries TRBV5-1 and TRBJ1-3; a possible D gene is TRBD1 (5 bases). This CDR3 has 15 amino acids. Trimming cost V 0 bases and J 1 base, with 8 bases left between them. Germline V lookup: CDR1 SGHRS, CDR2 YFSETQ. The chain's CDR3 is CASSLAGGSGNTIYF. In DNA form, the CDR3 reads TGCGCCAGCAGCTTGGCGGGGGGATCTGGAAACACCATATATTTT.

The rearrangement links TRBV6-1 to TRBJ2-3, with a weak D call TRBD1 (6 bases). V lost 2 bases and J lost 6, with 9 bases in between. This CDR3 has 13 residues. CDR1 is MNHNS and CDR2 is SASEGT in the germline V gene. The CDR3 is CASSERDTDTQYF. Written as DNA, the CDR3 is TGTGCCAGCAGTGAACGGGACACCGATACGCAGTATTTT.

The CDR3 bases are TGTGCCAGTACCTTCCTCTTGAGGGACCAAGAGACCCAGTACTTC. Translating it yields CASTFLLRDQETQYF. This chain uses TRBV19 with TRBJ2-5; D might be TRBD2 (5 bases). This CDR3 has 15 residues. V was trimmed by 7 bases and J by 0 bases, leaving 15 bases between them. Germline CDR1 LNHDA, CDR2 SQIVND (reference sequence).

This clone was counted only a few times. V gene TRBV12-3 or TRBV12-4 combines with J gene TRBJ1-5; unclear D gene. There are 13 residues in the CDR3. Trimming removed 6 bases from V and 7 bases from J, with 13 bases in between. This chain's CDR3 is CASSFQRSQPQHF. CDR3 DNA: TGTGCCAGCAGCTTTCAAAGAAGCCAGCCCCAGCATTTT.

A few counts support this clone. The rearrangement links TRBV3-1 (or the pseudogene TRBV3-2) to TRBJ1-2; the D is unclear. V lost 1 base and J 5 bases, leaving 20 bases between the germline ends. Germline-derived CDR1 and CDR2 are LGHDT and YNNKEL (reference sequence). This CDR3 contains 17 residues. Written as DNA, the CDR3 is TGTGCCAGCAGCCAAGTAAGGGAGGGCCCCACCCTATATGGCTACACCTTC. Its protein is CASSQVREGPTLYGYTF.

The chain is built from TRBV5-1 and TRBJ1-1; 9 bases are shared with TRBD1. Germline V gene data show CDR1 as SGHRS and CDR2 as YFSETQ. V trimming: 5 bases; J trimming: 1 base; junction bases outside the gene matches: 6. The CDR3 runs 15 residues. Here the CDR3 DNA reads TGCGCCAGCAGAAGAGGACAGGGGACGAACACTGAAGCTTTCTTT. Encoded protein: CASRRGQGTNTEAFF.

The CDR3 region has the DNA TGTGCCAGCAGCCTCCGGGACAGGGCGGACACTGAAGCTTTCTTT. Amino acid sequence: CASSLRDRADTEAFF. The chain links TRBV7-9 to TRBJ1-1, with TRBD1 identical over 9 bases. V was clipped by 5 bases and J by 3 bases; unmatched bases: 7. Germline CDR1 is SEHNR and CDR2 is FQNEAQ (reference sequence). The CDR3 runs 15 residues.

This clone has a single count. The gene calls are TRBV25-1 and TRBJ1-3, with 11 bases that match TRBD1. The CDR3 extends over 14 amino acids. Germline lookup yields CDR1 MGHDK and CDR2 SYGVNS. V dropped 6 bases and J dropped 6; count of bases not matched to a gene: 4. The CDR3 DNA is TGTGCCAGCAGCGGACAGGGGGCGGAAAACACCATATATTTT. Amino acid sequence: CASSGQGAENTIYF.

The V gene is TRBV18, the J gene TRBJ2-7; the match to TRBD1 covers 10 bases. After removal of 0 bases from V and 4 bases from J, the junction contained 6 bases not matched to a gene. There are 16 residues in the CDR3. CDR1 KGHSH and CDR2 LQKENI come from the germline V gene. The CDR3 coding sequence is TGTGCCAGCTCACCACCTCCGGGACAGGGGCAGTACGAGCAGTACTTC. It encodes CASSPPPGQGQYEQYF.